In this sample, the clone carrying this T cell receptor (beta chain) turned up once. Its antigen is unidentified. The data stem from a study of OX40 agonist ivuxolimab in advanced cancers. Study overall: Hepatocellular carcinoma, melanoma, renal cell or head and neck cancer affected the dose-escalation patients. The study reported partial responses in three patients: one hepatocellular carcinoma, two cutaneous melanoma. Study conclusions and caveats: Expanded clones were, on average, more numerous among CD8+ T cells than CD4+. At 0.1 to 3.0 mg/kg, CD4+ and CD8+ blood T cells expanded clonally by week 6.

V shed 6 bases and J shed 5 bases, with 17 bases lying between them. The germline gives CDR1 SNHLY, CDR2 FYNNEI. This CDR3 comprises 15 residues. The method was immunoSEQ multiplex PCR; TCRdb's version includes in-frame clones alone and lacks a portion of them. The table has roughly 8,700 clones, about 90% seen once. Sequences were derived from CD4+ or CD8+ T cells sorted from blood, sampled in a trial of the OX40 agonist ivuxolimab. The V gene is TRBV2, the J gene TRBJ1-5; a weak D match, TRBD1 (5 bases). The sequence was collected from an adult with an advanced solid tumor such as melanoma, head and neck, liver or kidney cancer. The CDR3 region is CASRGGRGEDQPQHF. Here the CDR3 DNA reads TGTGCCAGCAGGGGCGGCCGAGGGGAGGATCAGCCCCAGCATTTT.